This paragraph reports one TCR beta chain. These data originate in a study of blood T cell repertoires in COVID-19. Across the whole study: Sample material is recorded as cDNA or gDNA derived from T cells, B-cell-depleted T cells, or PBMCs.

Original methodology: Amplification with reference gene primers provided the estimates of nucleated cell counts. Repertoires were generated with immunoSEQ multiplex PCR, while TCRdb's copy carries only in-frame clones and drops some. From that table come the V and J calls and clone size; the DNA was used to work out D and trimming. The data show 45,000 to 55,000 clones, roughly 85% seen once. Germline V gene sequence: CDR1 KGHSH, CDR2 LQKENI. This CDR3 contains 17 residues. After removal of 3 bases from V and 4 bases from J, the junction contained 12 bases not matched to a gene. Sequencing used peripheral blood. V usage is TRBV18 and J usage is TRBJ1-2; the match to TRBD1 covers 9 bases. This clonotype was sampled from a human donor in a cohort sampled during active COVID-19. The CDR3 is CASSPGQGRLGGYGYTF. In DNA, the CDR3 is TGTGCCAGCTCACCGGGACAGGGCCGCCTCGGGGGCTATGGCTACACCTTC. Drawing the rest from reference TRBV18 and TRBJ1-2, the complete variable domain is NAGVMQNPRHLVRRRGQEARLRCSPMKGHSHVYWYRQLPEEGLKFMVYLQKENIIDESGMPKERFSAEFPKEGPSILRIQQVVRGDSAAYFCASSPGQGRLGGYGYTFGSGTRLTVV.